One sample yielded the 25 T cell receptor beta chains listed below, sequenced in a study of neurological immune-mediated disorders. TCRdb processed the 5' RACE reads anew with MiXCR; each CDR3 protein has one entry. The sample has 45,000 to 55,000 distinct CDR3 sequences, 9% to 12% seen once. Sequenced sample: PBMCs. Source of these receptors: a woman aged 40 to 50 with HTLV-1-associated myelopathy (HAM/TSP).

The V gene is TRBV4-3, the J gene TRBJ2-3; D possibly corresponds to TRBD1 (6 bases). The germline gives CDR1 LGHNA, CDR2 YSLEER. The germline V and J ends were trimmed by 4 bases and 6 bases, with 17 bases remaining between them. This CDR3 has 15 amino acids. The CDR3 region is CASSLLQQGSDTQYF. CDR3 in DNA: TGCGCCAGCAGCCTTCTTCAACAGGGATCCGATACGCAGTATTTT.

This clonotype was recorded at least ten times. V gene TRBV12-3 or TRBV12-4 combines with J gene TRBJ1-2, with D possibly being TRBD1 (5 bases). V was clipped by 6 bases and J by 8 bases, with 19 bases between them. The CDR3 consists of 14 residues. This CDR3 is CASSPDGSGGGYTF. For the CDR3, the DNA is TGTGCCAGCAGCCCGGACGGGTCCGGGGGAGGCTACACCTTC.

Details on this clonotype: With a much larger clone just one base away, this may be a read error. The genes are TRBV5-8 and TRBJ1-1, with 9 bases lining up with TRBD1. Germline values: CDR1 SGHTS, CDR2 YDEGEE. The CDR3 has 14 amino acids. CDR3 loop: CASSLRTGVTAAFF. CDR3 in DNA: TGTGCCAGCAGCTTGCGGACAGGGGTTACTGCAGCTTTCTTT.

V usage is TRBV7-3 and J usage is TRBJ2-1; the match to TRBD2 covers 14 bases. The germline CDR1 and CDR2 sequences are SGHTA and FQGTGA. V dropped 6 bases and J dropped 8; count of bases not matched to a gene: 6. The CDR3 covers 15 residues. CDR3 sequence reads: CASSRLAGGQDEQFF. The CDR3 coding sequence is TGTGCCAGCAGTCGACTAGCGGGGGGGCAGGATGAGCAGTTCTTC.

This clonotype showed up many times. The gene calls are TRBV5-6 and TRBJ2-1; 10 bases line up with TRBD2. Germline V gene data show CDR1 as SGHDT and CDR2 as YYEEEE. The trim removed 5 bases at V and 3 bases at J, leaving 5 bases unmatched. This CDR3 region has 15 residues. The DNA of the CDR3 is TGTGCCAGCAGGGACGGGACTAGCGTCTACAATGAGCAGTTCTTC. Translating it yields CASRDGTSVYNEQFF.

This clonotype was detected many times. The chain has TRBV7-2 and TRBJ2-3, with D perhaps given as TRBD1 or TRBD2 (5 bases each). The germline gives CDR1 SGHTA, CDR2 FQGNSA. V gave up 7 bases and J gave up 1 base, with 15 bases separating them. The CDR3 contains 15 residues. CDR3 sequence (DNA): TGTGCCAGCAAACCCGGGACGCCTCGCACAGATACGCAGTATTTT. Its translation is CASKPGTPRTDTQYF.

Ten or more counts support this clonotype. The V gene is TRBV11-2, the J gene TRBJ2-5; unclear D gene. This CDR3 is 13 amino acids long. Germline V CDR1 and CDR2: SGHAT, FQNNGV. V lost 2 bases to trimming and J lost 0 bases, with 4 bases between them. CDR3 region: CASSLQYQETQYF. The CDR3 bases are TGTGCCAGCAGCTTACAGTACCAAGAGACCCAGTACTTC. Full variable domain (rest looked up from reference TRBV11-2 and TRBJ2-5): EAGVAQSPRYKIIEKRQSVAFWCNPISGHATLYWYQQILGQGPKLLIQFQNNGVVDDSQLPKDRFSAERLKGVDSTLKIQPAKLEDSAVYLCASSLQYQETQYFGPGTRLLVL.

This clonotype was found many times. The V and J genes are TRBV6-1 and TRBJ1-2; no clear D. Trimming removed 8 bases from V and 1 base from J, with 11 bases in between. This CDR3 contains 13 residues. Per the germline V gene, CDR1 is MNHNS and CDR2 is SASEGT. Written as DNA, the CDR3 is TGTGCCAGCGCGAAGGGCGGTAACTATGGCTACACCTTC. Translating gives CASAKGGNYGYTF.

This clonotype occurred many times. The genes are TRBV5-1 and TRBJ2-1, with D hard to call. The germline V and J ends were trimmed by 3 bases and 6 bases, with 13 bases remaining between them. The length of the CDR3 is 14 residues. The germline gives CDR1 SGHRS, CDR2 YFSETQ. CDR3 loop: CASSSLRRPNEQFF. Written as DNA, the CDR3 is TGCGCCAGCAGCTCCCTGAGACGGCCCAATGAGCAGTTCTTC.

A few counts support this clonotype. This chain uses TRBV5-1 with TRBJ1-6; 11 bases are a match to TRBD1. V lost 4 bases, J lost 10 bases, and 4 bases stayed unmatched. The CDR3 is 14 residues long. CDR1 and CDR2 (germline): SGHRS, YFSETQ. This CDR3 reads CASSVDRGHSPLHF. The CDR3 region has the DNA TGCGCCAGCAGCGTGGACAGGGGGCACTCACCCCTCCACTTT.

This clonotype was seen at least ten times. CDR3 in amino acids: CSVVPGGYTDTQYF. The CDR3 nucleotides are TGCAGCGTTGTCCCTGGGGGCTACACAGATACGCAGTATTTT. The V gene is TRBV29-1, the J gene TRBJ2-3, with D tentatively TRBD1 (6 bases). The CDR3 totals 14 residues. Trimming pared 4 bases from V and 2 bases from J, leaving 13 bases between. The germline V gene encodes CDR1 SQVTM and CDR2 ANQGSEA.

There are many counts of this clonotype. The chain uses TRBV7-2 and TRBJ2-7; TRBD1 might be the D (6 bases). The CDR3 is 16 amino acids. Germline values: CDR1 SGHTA, CDR2 FQGNSA. V was clipped by 4 bases and J by 0 bases, with 16 bases between them. CDR3 residues: CASSSPSTGFSYEQYF. CDR3 nucleotides: TGTGCCAGCAGCTCCCCATCGACAGGTTTCTCCTACGAGCAGTACTTC.

This clonotype was found many times. The rearrangement joins TRBV18 to TRBJ2-2; 8 bases map to TRBD1. Germline CDR1 and CDR2: KGHSH and LQKENI. With 2 bases clipped from V and 1 base from J, the junction kept 3 bases outside the gene matches. The CDR3 is 16 amino acids. CDR3 sequence (DNA): TGTGCCAGCTCACCAGGGACAGGACGGAACACCGGGGAGCTGTTTTTT. Translating gives CASSPGTGRNTGELFF.

In its sample, this clonotype was seen many times. This rearrangement joins TRBV14 to TRBJ2-3; no definite D call. Trimming cost V 1 base and J 4 bases, with 3 bases left between them. The CDR3 length is 12 residues. In germline, CDR1 is SGHDN, CDR2 FVKESK. CDR3 residues: CASSQGADTQYF. The CDR3 DNA reads TGTGCCAGCAGCCAAGGAGCAGATACGCAGTATTTT.

V is TRBV18 and J is TRBJ1-4; D is undetermined. CDR3 length: 15 residues. The germline V gene has CDR1 KGHSH and CDR2 LQKENI. V lost 4 bases to trimming and J lost 7 bases, with 16 bases between them. The CDR3 protein is CASSRPPPAGEKLFF. DNA of the CDR3: TGTGCCAGCTCACGGCCCCCTCCGGCGGGTGAAAAACTGTTTTTT.

This clonotype was counted ten times or more. V and J are TRBV12-3 or TRBV12-4 and TRBJ1-5; 11 bases are a match to TRBD1. This CDR3 has 16 amino acids. V trimming: 6 bases; J trimming: 6 bases; junction bases outside the gene matches: 10. CDR3 in DNA: TGTGCCAGCAGATACGGGACAGGGGGGCCCAGTCAGCCCCAGCATTTT. Its translation: CASRYGTGGPSQPQHF.

This clonotype has at least ten counts. The chain recombines TRBV20-1 with TRBJ2-1; D remains unclear. The germline gives CDR1 DFQATT, CDR2 SNEGSKA (reference sequence). The CDR3 has 12 residues. V lost 3 bases and J 8 bases, leaving 11 bases between the germline ends. CDR3 in amino acids: CSASGPLDEQFF. CDR3 nucleotide sequence: TGCAGTGCTAGTGGGCCGTTGGATGAGCAGTTCTTC.

This clonotype was picked up many times. The rearrangement uses TRBV5-5 and TRBJ1-2; the D is unclear. This CDR3 is built from 13 residues. Trimming cost V 4 bases and J 5 bases, with 12 bases left between them. CDR1 and CDR2 from the germline V gene are SGHKS and YYEKEE (reference sequence). The CDR3: CASSTNVLYGYTF. The CDR3 DNA follows: TGTGCCAGCAGCACCAATGTGCTATATGGCTACACCTTC.

This clonotype was counted ten times or more. The V and J genes are TRBV4-1 and TRBJ2-7, with 7 bases aligning to TRBD1. Germline CDR1 reads MGHRA; CDR2 reads YSYEKL. The CDR3 runs 16 residues. With V trimmed by 0 bases and J by 2 bases, 7 bases remained unmatched. The chain's CDR3 is CASSQDIPGQTYEQYF. The CDR3 nucleotides are TGCGCCAGCAGCCAAGACATTCCGGGACAGACCTACGAGCAGTACTTC.

At least ten counts were recorded for this clonotype. V gene TRBV6-5 combines with J gene TRBJ2-5, with 15 bases aligning to TRBD2. The CDR3 runs 15 residues. Germline CDR1 reads MNHEY; CDR2 reads SVGAGI. V was pared by 6 bases and J by 4 bases, with 3 bases of the junction left unmatched. CDR3 nucleotides: TGTGCCAGCAGGTGGGGACTAGCGGGAGGAGAGACCCAGTACTTC. It is translated as CASRWGLAGGETQYF.

This clonotype was recorded many times. The CDR3 bases are TGTGCCAGCAGCCACCCGGGAGGGCTGAACACTGAAGCTTTCTTT. Translating it yields CASSHPGGLNTEAFF. The gene calls are TRBV11-3 and TRBJ1-1; D not resolved. Per the germline V gene, CDR1 is SGHNT and CDR2 is YENEEA. V gave up 5 bases and J gave up 0 bases, with 13 bases separating them. The CDR3 has 15 residues.

This clonotype was seen at least ten times. V is TRBV5-1 and J is TRBJ2-2; 8 nucleotides align to TRBD1. CDR1 and CDR2 from the germline V gene are SGHRS and YFSETQ. The CDR3 sequence is 17 residues long. V was pared by 3 bases and J by 5 bases, with 12 bases of the junction left unmatched. Written as DNA, the CDR3 is TGCGCCAGCAGCTCCAGGGGGCGGCAACTTGGAACCGGGGAGCTGTTTTTT. Translation gives CASSSRGRQLGTGELFF.

This clonotype has ten or more counts. This sequence joins TRBV7-8 and TRBJ2-3; D might be TRBD1 or TRBD2, each matching 5 bases. Trimming shortened V by 5 bases and J by 4 bases, and 19 bases separated the two germline ends. The CDR3 runs 16 residues. CDR1 and CDR2 from the germline V gene are SGHVS and FQNEAQ. The CDR3 DNA follows: TGTGCCAGCAGCACACCCGGGACCCTAGACGCAGATACGCAGTATTTT. Amino acids: CASSTPGTLDADTQYF.

Worth noting for this clonotype: This may come from a read error, since a much larger clone is one base off. The rearrangement links TRBV11-2 to TRBJ2-1; no firm D call. From germline, CDR1 is SGHAT and CDR2 FQNNGV. The CDR3 consists of 17 residues. The CDR3 DNA reads TGTGCCAGAAGCTTAGGTGATGGCCCTACAAGGTACAATGAGCAGTTCTTC. This translates into CARSLGDGPTRYNEQFF.

This clonotype was counted many times. The V call is TRBV5-1, the J call TRBJ1-3; 8 bases map to TRBD1. There are 16 residues in the CDR3. V lost 4 bases to trimming and J lost 1 base; unmatched junction nucleotides: 7. Per the germline V gene, CDR1 is SGHRS and CDR2 is YFSETQ. CDR3 region: CASSPQGQGSGNTIYF. The CDR3 nucleotides are TGCGCCAGCAGCCCCCAAGGACAGGGTTCTGGAAACACCATATATTTT.